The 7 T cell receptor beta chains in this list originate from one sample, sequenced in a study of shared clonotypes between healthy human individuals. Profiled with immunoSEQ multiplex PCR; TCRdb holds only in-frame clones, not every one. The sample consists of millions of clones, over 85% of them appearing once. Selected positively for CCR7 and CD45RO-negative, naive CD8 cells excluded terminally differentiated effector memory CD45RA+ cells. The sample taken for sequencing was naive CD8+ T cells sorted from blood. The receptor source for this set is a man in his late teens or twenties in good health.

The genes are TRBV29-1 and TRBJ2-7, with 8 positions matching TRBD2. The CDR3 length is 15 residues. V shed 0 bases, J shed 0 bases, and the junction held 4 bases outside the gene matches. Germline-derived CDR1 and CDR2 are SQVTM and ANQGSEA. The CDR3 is CSVEDPTSGSYEQYF. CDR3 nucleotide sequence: TGCAGCGTTGAAGATCCAACTAGCGGCTCCTACGAGCAGTACTTC.

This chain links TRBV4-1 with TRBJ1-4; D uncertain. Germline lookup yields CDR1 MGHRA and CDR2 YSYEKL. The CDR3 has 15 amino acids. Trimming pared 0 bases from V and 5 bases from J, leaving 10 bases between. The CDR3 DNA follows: TGCGCCAGCAGCCAAGATCGGCCAGGAAATGAAAAACTGTTTTTT. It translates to CASSQDRPGNEKLFF.

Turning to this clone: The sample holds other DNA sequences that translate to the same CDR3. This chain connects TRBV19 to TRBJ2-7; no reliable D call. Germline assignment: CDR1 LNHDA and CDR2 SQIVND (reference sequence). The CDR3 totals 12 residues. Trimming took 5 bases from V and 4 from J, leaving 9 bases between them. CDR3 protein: CASSPGLYEQYF. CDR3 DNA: TGTGCCAGTAGTCCCGGGCTATACGAGCAGTACTTC.

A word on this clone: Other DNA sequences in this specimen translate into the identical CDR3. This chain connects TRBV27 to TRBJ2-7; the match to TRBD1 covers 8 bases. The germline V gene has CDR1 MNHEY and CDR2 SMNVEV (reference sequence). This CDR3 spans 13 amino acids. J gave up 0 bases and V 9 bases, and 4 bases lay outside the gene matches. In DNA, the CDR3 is TGTGCCAGTGGACAGGGCAGCTCCTACGAGCAGTACTTC. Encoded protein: CASGQGSSYEQYF.

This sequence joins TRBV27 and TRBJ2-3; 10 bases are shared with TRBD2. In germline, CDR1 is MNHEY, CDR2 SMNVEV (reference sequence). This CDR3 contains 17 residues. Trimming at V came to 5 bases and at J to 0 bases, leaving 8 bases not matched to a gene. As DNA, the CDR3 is TGTGCCAGCAGTCCCCTTGAGACTAGCGGGAGCACAGATACGCAGTATTTT. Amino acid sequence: CASSPLETSGSTDTQYF.

The chain's CDR3 is CASRVQGYTEAFF. CDR3 DNA: TGCGCCAGCCGAGTCCAGGGTTACACTGAAGCTTTCTTT. V usage is TRBV5-1 and J usage is TRBJ1-1; possibly TRBD1 for D (5 bases). The CDR3 contains 13 residues. The germline V gene has CDR1 SGHRS and CDR2 YFSETQ. V was pared by 7 bases and J by 3 bases, with 13 bases between.

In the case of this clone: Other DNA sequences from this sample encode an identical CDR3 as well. In DNA, the CDR3 is TGTGCCAGCAGTTTAACGGCCAGCTCCTACGAGCAGTACTTC. Its protein product is CASSLTASSYEQYF. J is TRBJ2-7 and V is TRBV27; D is unclear. V was trimmed by 2 bases and J by 0 bases, leaving 8 bases between them. The CDR3 is made up of 14 amino acids. The V gene's germline CDR1 is MNHEY and CDR2 SMNVEV (reference sequence).